The TCR beta chain described here comes from a study of cytomegalovirus exposure and HLA in healthy donors. Germline CDR1 reads SQVTM; CDR2 reads ANQGSEA. Between the trimmed V and J ends, which lost 6 bases and 3 bases, there was a span of 20 bases. There are 16 residues in the CDR3. As for this clone: Antigen: not known.

Study observations and caveats: In vitro checks showed that a few CMV-associated chains really do target CMV antigens. There were some public TCRs occurring in many donors, but most TCR sequences were rare. The study labeled 150 or so TCR beta chains cytomegalovirus-associated.

TCRdb's copy holds only in-frame clones and misses some; the assay was immunoSEQ multiplex PCR. This sample has around 95,000 clones, with 85% found just once. The donors were part of the validation cohort, which consisted of under 150 subjects and was separate from the first cohort of 670 or so subjects. The source of this sequence is a man aged 18 to 30 in good health and CMV-seropositive. Specimen: PBMCs. The V gene is TRBV29-1, the J gene TRBJ2-2; D might be TRBD1 (5 bases). CDR3 nucleotides: TGCAGCGTCGGTCAATCGGGCGTAGGGGACACCGGGGAGCTGTTTTTT. Encoded protein: CSVGQSGVGDTGELFF.